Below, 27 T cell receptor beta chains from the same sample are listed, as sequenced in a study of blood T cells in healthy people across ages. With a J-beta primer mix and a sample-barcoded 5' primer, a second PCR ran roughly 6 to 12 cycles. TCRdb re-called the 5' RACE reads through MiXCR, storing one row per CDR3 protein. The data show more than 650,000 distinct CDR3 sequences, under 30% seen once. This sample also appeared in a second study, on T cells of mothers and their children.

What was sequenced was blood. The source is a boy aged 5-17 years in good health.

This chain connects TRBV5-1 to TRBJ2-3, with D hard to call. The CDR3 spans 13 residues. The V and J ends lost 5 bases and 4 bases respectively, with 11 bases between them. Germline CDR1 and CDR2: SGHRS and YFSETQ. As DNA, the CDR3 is TGCGCCAGCAGTTCCTTTCAGGCAGATACGCAGTATTTT. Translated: CASSSFQADTQYF.

CDR3 protein: CSARDEGGPQGDEQFF. The CDR3 nucleotides read TGCAGTGCTAGAGATGAGGGAGGGCCCCAAGGCGATGAGCAGTTCTTC. This chain links TRBV20-1 with TRBJ2-7, with 7 bases lining up with TRBD2. The DNA end favors TRBJ2-1, so the J call may be wrong. The CDR3 has 16 amino acids. Germline CDR1 reads DFQATT; CDR2 reads SNEGSKA (reference sequence).

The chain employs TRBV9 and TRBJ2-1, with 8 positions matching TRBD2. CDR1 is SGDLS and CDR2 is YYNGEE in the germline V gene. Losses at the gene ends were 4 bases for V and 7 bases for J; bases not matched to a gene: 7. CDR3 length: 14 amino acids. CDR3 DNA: TGTGCCAGCAGCCCAAGCGGGGGTCCTAATGAGCAGTTCTTC. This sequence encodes CASSPSGGPNEQFF.

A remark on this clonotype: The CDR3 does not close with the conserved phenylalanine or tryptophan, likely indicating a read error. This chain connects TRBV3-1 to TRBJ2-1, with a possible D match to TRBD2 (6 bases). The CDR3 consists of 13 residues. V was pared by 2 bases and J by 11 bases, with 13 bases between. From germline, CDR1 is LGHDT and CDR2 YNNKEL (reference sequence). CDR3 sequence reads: CASSQLEGAKQFL. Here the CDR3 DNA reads TGTGCCAGCAGCCAATTGGAGGGAGCGAAGCAGTTCCTC.

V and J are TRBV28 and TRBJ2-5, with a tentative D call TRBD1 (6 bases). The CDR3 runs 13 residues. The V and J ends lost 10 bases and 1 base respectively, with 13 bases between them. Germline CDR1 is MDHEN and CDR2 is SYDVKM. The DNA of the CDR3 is TGTGCCATCCATACAGGGATCCAAGAGACCCAGTACTTC. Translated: CAIHTGIQETQYF.

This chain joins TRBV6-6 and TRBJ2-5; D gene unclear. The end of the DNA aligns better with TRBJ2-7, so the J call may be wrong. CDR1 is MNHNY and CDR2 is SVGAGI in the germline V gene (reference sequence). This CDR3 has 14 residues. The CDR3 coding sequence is TGTGCCAGCAGTTACGGGCAGCCTCGTTACGAGCAGTACTTC. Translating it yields CASSYGQPRYEQYF.

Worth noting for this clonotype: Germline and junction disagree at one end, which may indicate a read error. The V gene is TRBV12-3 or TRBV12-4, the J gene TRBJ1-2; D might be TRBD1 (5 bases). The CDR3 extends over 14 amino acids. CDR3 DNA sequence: TGTGCCAGCAGTTTTGCGGGGACTGGGTATGGCTACGCCTTC. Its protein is CASSFAGTGYGYAF.

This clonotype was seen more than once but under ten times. The CDR3 loop reads CASSFGGEANEKLFF. CDR3 nucleotides: TGCGCCAGCAGCTTTGGGGGCGAGGCTAATGAAAAACTGTTTTTT. The chain combines TRBV5-1 with TRBJ1-4, with D perhaps matching TRBD1 (6 bases). V dropped 2 bases and J dropped 3 bases, with 11 bases sitting between them. The CDR3 loop spans 15 amino acids. From germline, CDR1 is SGHRS and CDR2 YFSETQ.

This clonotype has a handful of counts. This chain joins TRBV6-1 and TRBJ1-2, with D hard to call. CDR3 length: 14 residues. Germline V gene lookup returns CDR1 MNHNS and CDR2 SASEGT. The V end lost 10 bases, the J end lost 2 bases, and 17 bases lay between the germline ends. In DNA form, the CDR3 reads TGTGCCACCTTTATCAGGACGTCCAACTATGGCTACACCTTC. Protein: CATFIRTSNYGYTF.

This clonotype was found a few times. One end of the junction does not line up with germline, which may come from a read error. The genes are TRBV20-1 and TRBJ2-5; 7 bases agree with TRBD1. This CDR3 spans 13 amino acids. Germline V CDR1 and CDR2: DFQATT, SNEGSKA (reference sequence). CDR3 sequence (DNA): TGCAGTGCTAGCCGGGACAGTGGGGAGACCCAGTGCTTC. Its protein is CSASRDSGETQCF.

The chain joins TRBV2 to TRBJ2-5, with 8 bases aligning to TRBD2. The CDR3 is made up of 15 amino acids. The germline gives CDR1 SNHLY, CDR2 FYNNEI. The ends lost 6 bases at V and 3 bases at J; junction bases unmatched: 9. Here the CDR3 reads CASRTPLAAEETQYF. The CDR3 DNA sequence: TGTGCCAGCAGGACCCCACTAGCGGCCGAAGAGACCCAGTACTTC. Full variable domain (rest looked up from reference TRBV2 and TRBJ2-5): EPEVTQTPSHQVTQMGQEVILRCVPISNHLYFYWYRQILGQKVEFLVSFYNNEISEKSEIFDDQFSVERPDGSNFTLKIRSTKLEDSAMYFCASRTPLAAEETQYFGPGTRLLVL.

DNA for the CDR3: TGTGCCAGCAGTTTTGCCCCAATGGCCCAGTACTTC. This sequence encodes CASSFAPMAQYF. This chain uses TRBV12-3 or TRBV12-4 with TRBJ2-5; D unclear. The germline V and J ends were trimmed by 3 bases and 9 bases, with 11 bases remaining between them. The CDR3 has 12 residues.

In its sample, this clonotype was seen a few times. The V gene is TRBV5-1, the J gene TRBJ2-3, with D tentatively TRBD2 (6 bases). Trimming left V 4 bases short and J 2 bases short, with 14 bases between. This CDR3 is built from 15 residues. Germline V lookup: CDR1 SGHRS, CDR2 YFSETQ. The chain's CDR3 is CASSPTRGVTDTQYF. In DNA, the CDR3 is TGCGCCAGCAGCCCGACTAGAGGGGTCACAGATACGCAGTATTTT.

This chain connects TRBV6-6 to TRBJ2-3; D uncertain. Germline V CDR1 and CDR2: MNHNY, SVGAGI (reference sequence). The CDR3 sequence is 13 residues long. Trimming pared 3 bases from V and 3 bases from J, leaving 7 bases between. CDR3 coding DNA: TGTGCCAGCAGTTATGAAGGAACAGATACGCAGTATTTT. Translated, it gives CASSYEGTDTQYF.

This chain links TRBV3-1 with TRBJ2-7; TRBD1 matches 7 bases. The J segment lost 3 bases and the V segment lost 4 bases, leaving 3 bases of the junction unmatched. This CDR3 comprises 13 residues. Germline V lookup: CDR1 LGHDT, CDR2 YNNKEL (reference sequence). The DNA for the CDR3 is TGTGCCAGCAGCCTACGGACAGGCTACGAGCAGTACTTC. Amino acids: CASSLRTGYEQYF.

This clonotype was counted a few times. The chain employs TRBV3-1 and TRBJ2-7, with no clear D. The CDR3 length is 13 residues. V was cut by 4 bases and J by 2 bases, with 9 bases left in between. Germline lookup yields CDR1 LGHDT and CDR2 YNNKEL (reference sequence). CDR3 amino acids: CASSRPSPYEQYF. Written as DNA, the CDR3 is TGTGCCAGCAGCCGACCATCCCCCTACGAGCAGTACTTC.

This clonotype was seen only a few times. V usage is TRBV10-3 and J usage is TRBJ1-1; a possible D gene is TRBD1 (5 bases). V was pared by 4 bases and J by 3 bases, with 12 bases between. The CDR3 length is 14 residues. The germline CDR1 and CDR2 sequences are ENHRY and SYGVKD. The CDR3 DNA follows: TGTGCCATCAGTGTCAACCAGGGAGACACTGAAGCTTTCTTT. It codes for CAISVNQGDTEAFF.

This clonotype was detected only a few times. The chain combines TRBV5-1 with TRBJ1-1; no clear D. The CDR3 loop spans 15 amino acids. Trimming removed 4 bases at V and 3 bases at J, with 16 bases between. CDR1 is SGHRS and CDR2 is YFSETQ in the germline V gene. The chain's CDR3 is CASSPVGRADTEAFF. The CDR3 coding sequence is TGCGCCAGCAGCCCCGTGGGGAGGGCGGACACTGAAGCTTTCTTT.

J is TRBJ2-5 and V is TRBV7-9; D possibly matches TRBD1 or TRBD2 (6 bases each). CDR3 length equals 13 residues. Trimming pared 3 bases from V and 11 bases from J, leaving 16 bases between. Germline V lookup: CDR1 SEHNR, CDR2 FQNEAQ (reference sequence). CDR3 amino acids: CASSLAEGGEQYF. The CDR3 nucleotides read TGTGCCAGCAGCTTGGCCGAGGGGGGTGAGCAGTACTTC.

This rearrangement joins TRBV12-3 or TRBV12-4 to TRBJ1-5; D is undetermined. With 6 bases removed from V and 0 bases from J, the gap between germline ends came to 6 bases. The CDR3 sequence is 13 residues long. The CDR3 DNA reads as TGTGCCAGCAGACGTACTAGCAATCAGCCCCAGCATTTT. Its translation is CASRRTSNQPQHF.

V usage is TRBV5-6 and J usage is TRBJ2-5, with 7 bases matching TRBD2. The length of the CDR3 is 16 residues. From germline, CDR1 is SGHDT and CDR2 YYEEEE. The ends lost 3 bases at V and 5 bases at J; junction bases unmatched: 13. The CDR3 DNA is TGTGCCAGCAGCTACCAGCGACTAGCTTTTAGGGAGACCCAGTACTTC. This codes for CASSYQRLAFRETQYF.

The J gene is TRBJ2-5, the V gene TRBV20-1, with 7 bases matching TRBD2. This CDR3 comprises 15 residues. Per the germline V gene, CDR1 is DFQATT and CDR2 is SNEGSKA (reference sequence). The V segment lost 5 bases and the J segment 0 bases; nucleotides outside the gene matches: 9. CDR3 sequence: CSAPGQRGHQETQYF. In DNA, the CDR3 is TGCAGTGCTCCAGGCCAGCGGGGCCACCAAGAGACCCAGTACTTC.

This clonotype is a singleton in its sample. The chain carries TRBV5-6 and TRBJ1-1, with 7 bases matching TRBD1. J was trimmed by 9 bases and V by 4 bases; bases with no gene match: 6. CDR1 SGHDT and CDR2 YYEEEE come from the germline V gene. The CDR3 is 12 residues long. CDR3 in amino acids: CASSVLTGKAFF. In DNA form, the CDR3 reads TGTGCCAGCAGCGTATTGACAGGGAAAGCTTTCTTT.

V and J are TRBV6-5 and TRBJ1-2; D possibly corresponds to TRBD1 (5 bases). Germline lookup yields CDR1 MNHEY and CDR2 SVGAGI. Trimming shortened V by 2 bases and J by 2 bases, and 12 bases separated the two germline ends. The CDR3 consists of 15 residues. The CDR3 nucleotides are TGTGCCAGCAGTTACCACGGGGCAGAAAACTATGGCTACACCTTC. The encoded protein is CASSYHGAENYGYTF.

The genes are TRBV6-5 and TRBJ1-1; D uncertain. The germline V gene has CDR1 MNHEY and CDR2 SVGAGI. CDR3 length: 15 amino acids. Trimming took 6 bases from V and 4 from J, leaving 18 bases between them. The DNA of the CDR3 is TGTGCCAGCAGGGATATAGTTTCGGGGTTCACTGAAGCTTTCTTT. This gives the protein CASRDIVSGFTEAFF.

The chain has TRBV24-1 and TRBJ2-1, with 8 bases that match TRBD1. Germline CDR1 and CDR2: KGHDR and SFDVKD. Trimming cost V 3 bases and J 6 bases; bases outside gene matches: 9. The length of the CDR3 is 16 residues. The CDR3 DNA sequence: TGTGCCACCAGTGATCCCGCAACAGGGGGACGCAATGAGCAGTTCTTC. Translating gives CATSDPATGGRNEQFF.

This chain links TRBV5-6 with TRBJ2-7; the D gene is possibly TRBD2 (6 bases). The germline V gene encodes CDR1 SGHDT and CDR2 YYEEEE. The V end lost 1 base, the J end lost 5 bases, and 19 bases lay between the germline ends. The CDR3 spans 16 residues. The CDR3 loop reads CASSLFVGEPGDEQYF. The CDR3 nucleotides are TGTGCCAGCAGCTTGTTCGTGGGGGAACCGGGAGACGAGCAGTACTTC.